This T cell receptor beta chain was retrieved from a study of T cell repertoires in cytomegalovirus infection. At the level of the study: A matching HLA type, together with CMV infection, was signaled by public TCR beta signatures.

The ends lost 3 bases at V and 5 bases at J; junction bases unmatched: 10. The V gene's germline CDR1 is MNHEY and CDR2 SVGAGI. CDR3 length: 17 residues. Study findings and constraints: Carriage of CMV together with the relevant HLA was identifiable through cumulative public TCR beta family frequency. Within the response measured ex vivo, HLA-C-restricted CMV-specific TCR beta clonotypes were dominant.

Points on this clonotype: Its antigen remains unknown.

In TCRdb, the reads were re-called with MiXCR into one record per CDR3 protein. The sample has 740,000 or so distinct CDR3 sequences; 35% to 45% are singletons. The source of this sequence is a human donor in good health (CMV status not recorded). Some clones in this sample may be carry-over from other donors' samples. Sequenced sample: PBMCs. The chain combines TRBV6-5 with TRBJ2-1; 10 bases align to TRBD2. CDR3 DNA: TGTGCCAGCAGTTATGTCGGCCGAACTAGCGGGAACAATGAGCAGTTCTTC. Translation gives CASSYVGRTSGNNEQFF.